This is a list of T cell receptor beta chains from one sample in a study of T-cell memory formation after mild COVID-19. TCRdb reprocessed the 5' RACE reads with MiXCR, giving one entry per CDR3 protein. The data hold hundreds of thousands of distinct CDR3 sequences, with roughly a fifth observed a single time. Sequencing input: PBMCs or a T cell subset sorted from them (not recorded which). The receptors originated from an adult woman who had mild COVID-19 (a few samples of this study predate the infection). Cell type and time point are not known. CDR3s include the opening cysteine and the closing phenylalanine or tryptophan. D genes are given only for firm matches. Clone size, where shown, is once, few, many, or a class for clones that have expanded.

abundance	d_gene	v_gene	j_gene	CDR3nt	CDR3aa
few	NA	TRBV9	TRBJ2-5	TGTGCCAGCAGCACTACAGGTTTCCAAGAGACCCAGTACTTC	CASSTTGFQETQYF
NA	NA	TRBV24-1	TRBJ2-2	TGTGCCACCAGTGATTTGGACCCTCGAACCGGGGAGCTGTTTTTT	CATSDLDPRTGELFF
NA	TRBD1	TRBV5-6	TRBJ1-1	TGTGCCAGCAGCACCCGACAGGGGATCATGAACACTGAAGCTTTCTTT	CASSTRQGIMNTEAFF
NA	TRBD1	TRBV6-5	TRBJ2-1	TGTGCCAGCACCAACGACAGGGGGCGCGGTGAGCAGTTCTTC	CASTNDRGRGEQFF
NA	NA	TRBV6-5	TRBJ1-3	TGTGCCAGCAGAACCGGGACCGCGAGAGGAAACACCATATATTTT	CASRTGTARGNTIYF
NA	TRBD2	TRBV20-1	TRBJ2-5	TGCAGTGCTAGAGCTAGGACTAGCGAAAAAGAGACCCAGTACTTC	CSARARTSEKETQYF
NA	NA	TRBV19	TRBJ1-1	TGTGCCAGTAGTATAGTGGTGAACACTGAAGCTTTCTTT	CASSIVVNTEAFF
few	NA	TRBV12-3/TRBV12-4	TRBJ1-5	TGTGCCAGCAGTTTAAGGCAGTCTCGGCATCAGCCCCAGCATTTT	CASSLRQSRHQPQHF
few	NA	TRBV5-1	TRBJ1-2	TGCGCCAGCAGCTTGGGGGCAGGGTCTTATGGCTACACCTTC	CASSLGAGSYGYTF
NA	NA	TRBV7-6	TRBJ1-5	TGTGCCAGCAGCTTAGGCCCATTGGGCAATCAGCCCCAGCATTTT	CASSLGPLGNQPQHF
NA	NA	TRBV13	TRBJ1-1	TGTGCCAGCAGCCCAGGTCTGAGTGGACGGGACACTGAAGCTTTCTTT	CASSPGLSGRDTEAFF
NA	NA	TRBV12-3/TRBV12-4	TRBJ2-4	TGTGCCAGCGCGTTATGGGGGGAAGCCAAAAACATTCAGTACTTC	CASALWGEAKNIQYF
few	NA	TRBV4-1	TRBJ2-5	TGCGCCAGCAGCCCTCTACGAGCAAAGCGTGGCTTTCAAGAGACCCAGTACTTC	CASSPLRAKRGFQETQYF
NA	TRBD2	TRBV7-2	TRBJ2-1	TGTGCCAGCAGCGCATCTAGCGGGACGGTTTATGAGCAGTTCTTC	CASSASSGTVYEQFF
NA	NA	TRBV7-9	TRBJ2-1	TGTGCCAGCAGTATCCTGGACTTGAGCTCCTACAATGAGCAGTTCTTC	CASSILDLSSYNEQFF
NA	NA	TRBV2	TRBJ1-2	TGTGCCAGCAGTGACCCCGGGAGTAACTATGGCTACACCTTC	CASSDPGSNYGYTF
NA	NA	TRBV5-6	TRBJ2-7	TGTGCCAGCAGCTTGGTGGGGCAGCGACTCTACGAGCAGTACTTC	CASSLVGQRLYEQYF